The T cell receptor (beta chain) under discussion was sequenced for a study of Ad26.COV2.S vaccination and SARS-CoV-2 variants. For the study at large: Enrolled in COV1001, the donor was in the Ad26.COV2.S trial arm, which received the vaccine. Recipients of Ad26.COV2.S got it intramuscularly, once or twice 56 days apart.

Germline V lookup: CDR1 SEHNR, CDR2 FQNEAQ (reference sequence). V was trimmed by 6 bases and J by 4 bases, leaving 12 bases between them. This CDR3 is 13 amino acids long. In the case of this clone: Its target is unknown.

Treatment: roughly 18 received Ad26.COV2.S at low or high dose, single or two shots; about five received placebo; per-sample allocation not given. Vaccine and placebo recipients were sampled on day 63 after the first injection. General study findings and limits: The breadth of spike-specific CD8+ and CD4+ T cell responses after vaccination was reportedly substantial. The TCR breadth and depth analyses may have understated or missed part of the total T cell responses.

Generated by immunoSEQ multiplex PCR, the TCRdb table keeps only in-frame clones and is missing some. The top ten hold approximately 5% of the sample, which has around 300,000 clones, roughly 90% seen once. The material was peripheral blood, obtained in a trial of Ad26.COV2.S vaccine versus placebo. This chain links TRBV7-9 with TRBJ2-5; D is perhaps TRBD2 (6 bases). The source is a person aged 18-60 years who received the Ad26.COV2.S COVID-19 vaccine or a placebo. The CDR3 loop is CASSPLGGETQYF. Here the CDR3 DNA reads TGTGCCAGCAGTCCATTGGGGGGAGAGACCCAGTACTTC.